A selection of T cell receptor beta chains follows, all from one sample in a study of cytomegalovirus exposure and HLA in healthy donors. Sequencing used immunoSEQ multiplex PCR; TCRdb keeps in-frame clones, though not all of them. The top ten clones hold roughly 1.4% of a sample with under 200,000 clones, approximately 73% of them seen once. The sample comprised PBMCs. All receptors come from a man in his forties or fifties in good health and CMV-seronegative. Each CDR3 is given with its conserved first and last residue. A D gene is named only where the DNA matches it firmly. For some rows the clone size is stated as once, few or many, or as a class when expanded; others skip it.

TRBV7-9,TRBJ2-7,-,-,TGTGCCAGCAGCTTACTAACGGGCGAGCAGTACTTC,CASSLLTGEQYF
TRBV2,TRBJ2-2,-,-,TGTGCCAGCAGTGGAGACTCGGGCGGGGAGCTGTTTTTT,CASSGDSGGELFF
TRBV10-2,TRBJ2-2,-,-,TGCGCCAGCAGTGACTTGGGCGGGGCCCGGGACGGGGAGCTGTTTTTT,CASSDLGGARDGELFF
TRBV9,TRBJ1-1,few,-,TGTGCCAGCACTCCCCCACCTCGGGACACTGAAGCTTTCTTT,CASTPPPRDTEAFF
TRBV7-9,TRBJ1-1,-,-,TGTGCCAGCAGCTTAGGTGCGAGTAACACTGAAGCTTTCTTT,CASSLGASNTEAFF
TRBV6-8,TRBJ1-3,-,TRBD1,TGTGCCAGCAGTCTCCGGGCAGGGGGCGCGATCTCTGGAAACACCATATATTTT,CASSLRAGGAISGNTIYF
TRBV23-1,TRBJ1-5,-,TRBD1,TGCGCCAGCAGTCTGCAAGACAGGGACTATCAGCCCCAGCATTTT,CASSLQDRDYQPQHF
TRBV4-2,TRBJ1-2,-,-,TGTGCCAGCAGCCAAGAAGGCAGGGGAAGGTATGGCTACACCTTC,CASSQEGRGRYGYTF
TRBV4-3,TRBJ1-2,-,-,TGCGCCAGCAGCCATAACAGGGTGGACTATGGCTACACCTTC,CASSHNRVDYGYTF
TRBV5-1,TRBJ1-1,-,TRBD1,TGCGCCAGCAGGCCTCACAGGGGGCCTACTGAAGCTTTCTTT,CASRPHRGPTEAFF
TRBV19,TRBJ1-2,-,TRBD1,TGTGCCAGTAGTATGGAGACAGGGTCTCGAGGCTACACCTTC,CASSMETGSRGYTF
TRBV7-6,TRBJ1-6,-,TRBD1,TGTGCCAGCAGCTTAGGCACGGACAGGGGTAATTCACCCCTCCACTTT,CASSLGTDRGNSPLHF
TRBV11-2,TRBJ2-7,-,TRBD1,TGTGCCAGCAGCTTCCCGGGACAGAACTACGAGCAGTACTTC,CASSFPGQNYEQYF
TRBV7-9,TRBJ2-6,-,TRBD1,TGTGCCAGCAGCTTAGATCCGGGACAGGGGGCAACGGGGGCCAACGTCCTGACTTTC,CASSLDPGQGATGANVLTF
TRBV7-9,TRBJ2-6,-,TRBD1,TGTGCCAGCAGCGGGACAGGGCTCGGGGCCAACGTCCTGACTTTC,CASSGTGLGANVLTF
TRBV5-4,TRBJ2-7,once,TRBD1,TGTGCCAGCAGCCCCGGACAGGGGGTCTACGAGCAGTACTTC,CASSPGQGVYEQYF
TRBV6-5,TRBJ1-2,-,TRBD1,TGTGCCAGCAGTCCGGACAGGGGAAAAGGCTATGGCTACACCTTC,CASSPDRGKGYGYTF
TRBV7-9,TRBJ1-6,-,TRBD1,TGTGCCAGCAGCCCCCTTGACAGGGCCTATAATTCACCCCTCCACTTT,CASSPLDRAYNSPLHF
TRBV10-1,TRBJ2-1,-,-,TGCGCCAGCAGTGAATGGAGACAGGGAGGCAATGAGCAGTTCTTC,CASSEWRQGGNEQFF
TRBV19,TRBJ2-3,-,-,TGTGCCAGTAGTCTCCAGGGGGGAACAGATACGCAGTATTTT,CASSLQGGTDTQYF
TRBV10-3,TRBJ1-5,few,-,TGTGCCATCAGTCGTCAGGGCAGGGACTCGAATCAGCCCCAGCATTTT,CAISRQGRDSNQPQHF
TRBV5-8,TRBJ2-6,few,-,TGTGCCAGCAGCCCAACGGACTTACAGGGATACCTCTCTGGGGCCAACGTCCTGACTTTC,CASSPTDLQGYLSGANVLTF
TRBV9,TRBJ2-2,once,-,TGTGCCAGCAGCGCCCATGGGGGCCAGAACACCGGGGAGCTGTTTTTT,CASSAHGGQNTGELFF
TRBV28,TRBJ1-6,few,TRBD1,TGTGCCAGCAGTCTGAATCAGGGGGCGCCTGGAGGGTCACCCCTCCACTTT,CASSLNQGAPGGSPLHF
TRBV25-1,TRBJ2-7,-,-,TGTGCCAGCAGTTCCCTTAGTACAGCTCTCTACGAGCAGTACTTC,CASSSLSTALYEQYF
TRBV7-2,TRBJ2-1,-,-,TGTGCCAGCAGCTTACTCAGGGTTGATGAGCAGTTCTTC,CASSLLRVDEQFF
TRBV19,TRBJ2-5,few,-,TGTGCCAGTAGTCGGTCTAGCAAAGAGACCCAGTACTTC,CASSRSSKETQYF
TRBV7-2,TRBJ1-6,-,-,TGTGCCAGCAGCTTCCCAAATTCACCCCTCCACTTT,CASSFPNSPLHF
TRBV5-1,TRBJ2-5,-,-,TGCGCCAGCAGCTTGGCCAGAGTCTCCGGGGAGAAGACCCAGTACTTC,CASSLARVSGEKTQYF
TRBV6-5,TRBJ1-1,few,-,TGTGCCAGCAGTTACTCGCGGGGGAGGGACACTGAAGCTTTCTTT,CASSYSRGRDTEAFF
TRBV27,TRBJ1-6,-,-,TGTGCCAGCAGGACAGTTAATTCACCCCTCCACTTT,CASRTVNSPLHF
TRBV5-1,TRBJ2-3,-,TRBD2,TGCGCCAGCAGCTTGGCCGGGCTAGCGGGGACAGATACGCAGTATTTT,CASSLAGLAGTDTQYF
TRBV4-1,TRBJ2-2,-,TRBD1,TGCGCCAGCAGCCTCCTCGGACAGGGGAAGGGCGGGGAGCTGTTTTTT,CASSLLGQGKGGELFF
TRBV20-1,TRBJ1-1,-,-,TGCAGTGCTAGAGCAGGAACTGAAGCTTTCTTT,CSARAGTEAFF
TRBV10-3,TRBJ1-1,few,TRBD1,TGTGCCATCAGCGTGACAGGGGTAGCTGAAGCTTTCTTT,CAISVTGVAEAFF
TRBV5-6,TRBJ1-2,-,TRBD1,TGTGCCAGCAGTTCCTTGATCAGACAGGGAGGTAACTATGGCTACACCTTC,CASSSLIRQGGNYGYTF
TRBV19,TRBJ1-5,-,-,TGTGCCAGTAGTATGGCCGGGTATAGCAATCAGCCCCAGCATTTT,CASSMAGYSNQPQHF
TRBV6-5,TRBJ2-1,few,-,TGTGCCAGCAGTTACGAGGAGGGGCGGAATGAGCAGTTCTTC,CASSYEEGRNEQFF
TRBV7-9,TRBJ1-2,-,TRBD1,TGTGCCAGCAGCTCACTGGACAGGGTTAGCTATGGCTACACCTTC,CASSSLDRVSYGYTF
TRBV4-2,TRBJ1-2,-,-,TGTGCCAGCAGCCAACAGGGGTCGGGCTATGGCTACACCTTC,CASSQQGSGYGYTF
TRBV25-1,TRBJ2-7,-,-,TGTGCCAGCAGTGCCCCGATGGGAGGGGGGCCCCTGGGCGAGCAGTACTTC,CASSAPMGGGPLGEQYF
TRBV9,TRBJ1-6,once,-,TGTGCCGGCAGCGTAGCTACGGGAGCAGCAGATAATTCACCCCTCCACTTT,CAGSVATGAADNSPLHF
TRBV10-3,TRBJ1-1,-,TRBD1,TGTGCCATCAGGGGAGATAGACAGGGAAACACTGAAGCTTTCTTT,CAIRGDRQGNTEAFF
TRBV20-1,TRBJ2-1,-,-,TGCAGTGTTTCGACAGACAATGAGCAGTTCTTC,CSVSTDNEQFF
TRBV2,TRBJ1-1,-,-,TGTGCCAGCAATCGAGACAGGTGGAGCACTGAAGCTTTCTTT,CASNRDRWSTEAFF
TRBV5-6,TRBJ2-7,-,-,TGTGCCAGCAGCTTTGAAATGGACAGAGCCCGCGAGCAGTACTTC,CASSFEMDRAREQYF
TRBV7-2,TRBJ1-6,once,-,TGTGCCAGCAGCTATACCGACATCTCTAATTCACCCCTCCACTTT,CASSYTDISNSPLHF
TRBV5-1,TRBJ1-1,-,TRBD1,TGCGCCAGCAGTTTGGCCCCCGGGACAGGGGTATTGAACACTGAAGCTTTCTTT,CASSLAPGTGVLNTEAFF